The 24 T cell receptor beta chains below come from one sample, sequenced in a study of blood T cell repertoires in COVID-19. Sequencing used immunoSEQ multiplex PCR; TCRdb keeps in-frame clones, though not all of them. The data contain about 260,000 clones, approximately 88% of them singletons. The specimen was peripheral blood. These receptors all stem from a woman in her 70s with COVID-19, enrolled during active disease.

This chain joins TRBV2 and TRBJ1-5; the D is unclear. The CDR3 covers 19 residues. Per the germline V gene, CDR1 is SNHLY and CDR2 is FYNNEI. V shed 2 bases and J shed 0 bases, with 20 bases lying between them. The CDR3 DNA is TGTGCCAGCAGTGAACAAGGACTGCCCGCCGAGTATAGCAATCAGCCCCAGCATTTT. This encodes CASSEQGLPAEYSNQPQHF.

V usage is TRBV5-8 and J usage is TRBJ2-1; possibly TRBD2 for D (5 bases). Trimming removed 4 bases at V and 6 bases at J, with 17 bases between. The CDR3 has 15 residues. The germline CDR1 and CDR2 sequences are SGHTS and YDEGEE. CDR3 in amino acids: CASSLILGISNEQFF. The CDR3 DNA follows: TGTGCCAGCAGCCTGATTCTCGGGATATCCAATGAGCAGTTCTTC. Filled out from reference TRBV5-8 and TRBJ2-1, the complete variable domain reads EAGVTQSPTHLIKTRGQQATLRCSPISGHTSVYWYQQALGLGLQFLLWYDEGEERNRGNFPPRFSGRQFPNYSSELNVNALELEDSALYLCASSLILGISNEQFFGPGTRLTVL.

This chain links TRBV27 with TRBJ1-4; the D is unclear. Trimming stripped 4 bases from V and 0 bases from J, with 15 bases between. CDR3 length: 17 amino acids. Germline V gene lookup returns CDR1 MNHEY and CDR2 SMNVEV (reference sequence). Here the CDR3 reads CASSSTPLIPTNEKLFF. CDR3 coding DNA: TGTGCCAGCAGTTCGACTCCCCTCATCCCAACTAATGAAAAACTGTTTTTT. Full variable domain (missing parts from reference TRBV27 and TRBJ1-4): EAQVTQNPRYLITVTGKKLTVTCSQNMNHEYMSWYRQDPGLGLRQIYYSMNVEVTDKGDVPEGYKVSRKEKRNFPLILESPSPNQTSLYFCASSSTPLIPTNEKLFFGSGTQLSVL.

The CDR3 reads CASSLGVGYTF. CDR3 in DNA: TGTGCCAGCAGCCTCGGGGTAGGCTACACCTTC. This chain joins TRBV14 and TRBJ1-2; D remains ambiguous. V shed 4 bases and J shed 8 bases, with 8 bases lying between them. There are 11 residues in the CDR3. Germline V gives CDR1 SGHDN, CDR2 FVKESK.

The genes are TRBV5-1 and TRBJ1-1; D unclear. Germline values: CDR1 SGHRS, CDR2 YFSETQ. V was trimmed by 3 bases and J by 4 bases, leaving 10 bases between them. The CDR3 extends over 13 amino acids. The CDR3, as DNA: TGCGCCAGCAGCTATAACGAGGCCACTGAAGCTTTCTTT. Protein product: CASSYNEATEAFF.

This clone has more than one count but fewer than ten. The J gene is TRBJ2-7, the V gene TRBV2, with TRBD1 as a possible D gene (5 bases). The CDR3 spans 13 residues. Trimming pared 10 bases from V and 5 bases from J, leaving 18 bases between. The V gene's germline CDR1 is SNHLY and CDR2 FYNNEI. The CDR3 nucleotides read TGTGCCACACTTGGGGCAGATAGGAACGAGCAGTACTTC. Protein: CATLGADRNEQYF.

The gene calls are TRBV15 and TRBJ2-2; the match to TRBD1 covers 8 bases. The germline V gene has CDR1 LNHNV and CDR2 YYDKDF (reference sequence). The CDR3 extends over 15 amino acids. V trimming: 3 bases; J trimming: 5 bases; junction bases outside the gene matches: 5. The CDR3 sequence is CATSRTGVRTGELFF. CDR3 bases: TGTGCCACCAGCAGGACAGGGGTTAGGACCGGGGAGCTGTTTTTT.

The chain joins TRBV7-8 to TRBJ1-5; no firm D call. Trimming left V 0 bases short and J 7 bases short, with 13 bases between. The CDR3 covers 15 residues. Germline assignment: CDR1 SGHVS and CDR2 FQNEAQ. CDR3 protein: CASSLALSGGQPQHF. Here the CDR3 DNA reads TGTGCCAGCAGCTTAGCGTTGAGTGGCGGGCAGCCCCAGCATTTT.

The rearrangement links TRBV4-3 to TRBJ2-7, with 10 bases lining up with TRBD2. The germline CDR1 and CDR2 sequences are LGHNA and YSLEER. This CDR3 spans 16 amino acids. After removal of 1 base from V and 0 bases from J, the junction contained 3 bases not matched to a gene. The DNA for the CDR3 is TGCGCCAGCAGCCAAGGGGAGCGGGAGGGCTCCTACGAGCAGTACTTC. Translating it yields CASSQGEREGSYEQYF.

The chain links TRBV20-1 to TRBJ1-4, with D unclear. This CDR3 is 11 amino acids long. The germline V gene has CDR1 DFQATT and CDR2 SNEGSKA (reference sequence). Deletions cut 3 bases from V and 12 bases from J, with 11 bases between. The CDR3 DNA sequence: TGCAGTGCTAGGTTCCTGGAGGAACTGTTTTTT. Translated, it gives CSARFLEELFF.

The rearrangement links TRBV12-3 or TRBV12-4 to TRBJ1-5; D gene unclear. V was cut by 1 base and J by 6 bases, with 7 bases left in between. The CDR3 has 13 amino acids. DNA of the CDR3: TGTGCCAGCAGTTTAGGGGGAGGTCAGCCCCAGCATTTT. Translated: CASSLGGGQPQHF.

This chain connects TRBV10-3 to TRBJ2-3, with TRBD2 as a possible D gene (6 bases). CDR3 length: 12 amino acids. Trimming removed 7 bases at V and 3 bases at J, with 8 bases between. Germline CDR1 reads ENHRY; CDR2 reads SYGVKD. The CDR3 DNA is TGTGCCATCACCAGCGGGACAGATACGCAGTATTTT. Translating gives CAITSGTDTQYF.

The chain is built from TRBV9 and TRBJ2-2; 9 nucleotides line up with TRBD2. V shed 0 bases, J shed 6 bases, and the junction held 12 bases outside the gene matches. CDR3 size: 18 residues. From germline, CDR1 is SGDLS and CDR2 YYNGEE. The CDR3 reads CASSVASSGIRFAGELFF. In nucleotides, the CDR3 is TGTGCCAGCAGCGTAGCGTCTAGCGGGATTCGTTTCGCCGGGGAGCTGTTTTTT. The full variable domain, its missing parts supplied by reference TRBV9 and TRBJ2-2, is DSGVTQTPKHLITATGQRVTLRCSPRSGDLSVYWYQQSLDQGLQFLIQYYNGEERAKGNILERFSAQQFPDLHSELNLSSLELGDSALYFCASSVASSGIRFAGELFFGEGSRLTVL.

The rearrangement links TRBV6-6 to TRBJ2-1; 8 nucleotides line up with TRBD2. The CDR3 loop spans 16 amino acids. Losses at the gene ends were 5 bases for V and 0 bases for J; bases not matched to a gene: 6. Germline V gene lookup returns CDR1 MNHNY and CDR2 SVGAGI (reference sequence). The CDR3 nucleotides read TGTGCCAGCAGTCGGGCGGGAGGAGACTCCTACAATGAGCAGTTCTTC. Translated: CASSRAGGDSYNEQFF.

The rearrangement joins TRBV5-4 to TRBJ1-2, with 8 bases lining up with TRBD1. The CDR3 totals 14 residues. Germline V gene sequence: CDR1 SGHNT, CDR2 YYREEE (reference sequence). The V segment lost 5 bases and the J segment 7 bases; nucleotides outside the gene matches: 10. The CDR3 DNA follows: TGTGCCAGCAGTCATTCTCAGGGGGCGAGTGGCTACACCTTC. Translated: CASSHSQGASGYTF.

J is TRBJ2-5 and V is TRBV21-1; the table gives TRBD1 as D, unverified against the DNA. TRBV21-1 is given as a pseudogene. The CDR3 is 14 amino acids. The CDR3 reads CASSQGGCGETQYF. The CDR3 nucleotides read TGTGCCAGCAGTCAGGGTGGGTGTGGAGAGACCCAGTACTTC.

The chain is built from TRBV29-1 and TRBJ1-2; no firm D call. From germline, CDR1 is SQVTM and CDR2 ANQGSEA. This CDR3 contains 15 residues. Trimming left V 3 bases short and J 4 bases short, with 18 bases between. CDR3 bases: TGCAGCGTTGAGAAGTTATGGGCGACCTCCTATGGCTACACCTTC. It yields the protein CSVEKLWATSYGYTF.

The sample holds one count of this clone. Written as DNA, the CDR3 is TGTGCCAGCAGCCCCCGACTAGCGGGAGACTTGAACGAGCAGTACTTC. This encodes CASSPRLAGDLNEQYF. J is TRBJ2-7 and V is TRBV7-9; 12 bases match TRBD2. Unmatched junction bases numbered 10, after V lost 5 bases and J lost 5 bases. CDR3 length: 16 residues. Germline V gene sequence: CDR1 SEHNR, CDR2 FQNEAQ (reference sequence). The full variable domain, rest sourced from reference TRBV7-9 and TRBJ2-7, is DTGVSQNPRHKITKRGQNVTFRCDPISEHNRLYWYRQTLGQGPEFLTYFQNEAQLEKSRLLSDRFSAERPKGSFSTLEIQRTEQGDSAMYLCASSPRLAGDLNEQYFGPGTRLTVT.

The chain links TRBV10-3 to TRBJ1-4; 9 nucleotides agree with TRBD1. Germline values: CDR1 ENHRY, CDR2 SYGVKD. The CDR3 totals 12 residues. With 6 bases clipped from V and 11 bases from J, the junction kept 4 bases outside the gene matches. DNA for the CDR3: TGTGCCATCAGGGGAGGACAGGGGAAACTGTTTTTT. Translating gives CAIRGGQGKLFF.

This clone has just a few counts. V gene TRBV14 combines with J gene TRBJ2-7; tentatively, D is TRBD2 (5 bases). V was cut by 5 bases and J by 7 bases, with 21 bases left in between. CDR1 is SGHDN, CDR2 FVKESK, per germline. The CDR3 contains 15 residues. CDR3 loop: CASSIRGVVLREQYF. The CDR3 nucleotides read TGTGCCAGCAGCATCCGGGGAGTAGTTTTGAGGGAGCAGTACTTC.

The chain couples TRBV7-2 to TRBJ1-5; D perhaps matches TRBD1 (6 bases). The CDR3 runs 15 residues. The germline V gene has CDR1 SGHTA and CDR2 FQGNSA. V was clipped by 3 bases and J by 8 bases, with 17 bases between them. Here the CDR3 reads CASSFYSRGLEPQHF. In nucleotides, the CDR3 is TGTGCCAGCAGCTTCTACTCCAGGGGTCTGGAGCCCCAGCATTTT. Full variable domain (remainder filled in from reference TRBV7-2 and TRBJ1-5): GAGVSQSPSNKVTEKGKDVELRCDPISGHTALYWYRQSLGQGLEFLIYFQGNSAPDKSGLPSDRFSAERTGGSVSTLTIQRTQQEDSAVYLCASSFYSRGLEPQHFGDGTRLSIL.

This chain joins TRBV27 and TRBJ2-2, with D maybe TRBD2 (7 bases). Germline values: CDR1 MNHEY, CDR2 SMNVEV (reference sequence). The CDR3 is 18 residues long. Trimming took 2 bases from V and 2 from J, leaving 18 bases between them. The CDR3 bases are TGTGCCAGCAGTTTAAGGCGTATGGGGGGGCTAAACACCGGGGAGCTGTTTTTT. The encoded protein is CASSLRRMGGLNTGELFF.

The V and J genes are TRBV7-9 and TRBJ2-1, with 10 bases aligning to TRBD2. Looked up from germline, CDR1 is SEHNR and CDR2 is FQNEAQ (reference sequence). The trim removed 6 bases at V and 4 bases at J, leaving 12 bases unmatched. This CDR3 region has 17 residues. In DNA form, the CDR3 reads TGTGCCAGCAGACGTCCATCCGGGACTAGCGCATACAATGAGCAGTTCTTC. Protein: CASRRPSGTSAYNEQFF.

The V call is TRBV18, the J call TRBJ1-1; D not resolved. The CDR3 runs 13 residues. Germline V lookup: CDR1 KGHSH, CDR2 LQKENI. V was pared by 2 bases and J by 1 base, with 5 bases between. The CDR3 loop reads CASSPIKNTEAFF. As DNA, the CDR3 is TGTGCCAGCTCACCAATTAAGAACACTGAAGCTTTCTTT.